A single sample gave rise to the 30 T cell receptor beta chains below, sequenced in a study of T cells after yellow fever vaccination. TCRdb independently ran MiXCR on the 5' RACE reads; one entry per CDR3 protein. The sample records about 500,000 distinct CDR3 sequences, about a sixth being singletons. Source: PBMCs, taken roughly 5 days after the first yellow fever vaccination. The source of these receptors is a man aged 18 to 29 who received the YFV17D yellow fever vaccine.

The rearrangement links TRBV2 to TRBJ2-7; 9 bases line up with TRBD1. CDR1 is SNHLY and CDR2 is FYNNEI in the germline V gene. V lost 8 bases, J lost 3 bases, and 2 bases stayed unmatched. The CDR3 extends over 12 amino acids. The CDR3 reads CASDRGSYEQYV. The CDR3 DNA sequence: TGTGCCAGCGACAGGGGGAGCTACGAGCAGTACGTC.

The chain uses TRBV4-1 and TRBJ2-4; tentative D call: TRBD2 (7 bases). Germline loops: CDR1 MGHRA, CDR2 YSYEKL. With 3 bases removed from V and 1 base from J, the gap between germline ends came to 19 bases. CDR3 length: 18 residues. This CDR3 is CASSHKEGGNWAKNIQYF. DNA of the CDR3: TGCGCCAGCAGCCACAAGGAGGGGGGGAACTGGGCCAAAAACATTCAGTACTTC.

V is TRBV24-1 and J is TRBJ2-5; D call uncertain. The V and J ends lost 4 bases and 3 bases respectively, with 11 bases between them. CDR1 is KGHDR, CDR2 SFDVKD, per germline. The CDR3 sequence is 14 residues long. This chain's CDR3 is CATSDLDGEETQYF. The CDR3 DNA is TGTGCCACCAGTGACCTGGACGGTGAAGAGACCCAGTACTTC.

The chain combines TRBV5-5 with TRBJ2-7; TRBD1 is a possible D gene (6 bases). CDR3 size: 16 residues. CDR1 SGHKS and CDR2 YYEKEE come from the germline V gene (reference sequence). V was shortened by 5 bases and J by 6 bases, with 24 bases between the two germline ends. CDR3 residues: CASRPQGRRILCEQYV. The CDR3 nucleotides read TGTGCCAGCAGACCACAGGGACGGAGGATACTTTGCGAGCAGTACGTC.

The chain is built from TRBV29-1 and TRBJ2-3, with D hard to call. V gave up 6 bases and J gave up 3 bases, with 10 bases separating them. The CDR3 has 12 residues. The germline V gene has CDR1 SQVTM and CDR2 ANQGSEA. CDR3 sequence: CSVKRVTDTQYF. The DNA for the CDR3 is TGCAGCGTCAAGAGAGTTACAGATACGCAGTATTTT.

This rearrangement joins TRBV6-2 or TRBV6-3 to TRBJ2-5; no firm D call. The CDR3 length is 11 residues. Trimming left V 7 bases short and J 5 bases short, with 8 bases between. Germline V CDR1 and CDR2: MNHEY, SVGEGT. The CDR3 region has the DNA TGTGCCAGCACCGACACGGAGACCCAGTACTTC. It specifies CASTDTETQYF.

The chain is built from TRBV7-2 and TRBJ2-5, with no clear D. Germline CDR1 and CDR2: SGHTA and FQGNSA. The V and J ends lost 2 bases and 2 bases respectively, with 6 bases between them. CDR3 length: 13 amino acids. CDR3 DNA: TGTGCCAGCAGCTTAAACTTACAAGAGACCCAGTACTTC. This sequence encodes CASSLNLQETQYF.

J is TRBJ2-1 and V is TRBV6-1, with 9 bases fitting TRBD2. Germline lookup yields CDR1 MNHNS and CDR2 SASEGT. The CDR3 contains 15 residues. V was pared by 6 bases and J by 4 bases, with 7 bases of the junction left unmatched. The DNA of the CDR3 is TGTGCCAGCAGCCGCGGGGGGGCCCAGTACAATGAGCAGTTCTTC. Protein: CASSRGGAQYNEQFF.

V and J are TRBV6-1 and TRBJ2-6; D gene unclear. The CDR3 runs to 15 residues. CDR1 MNHNS and CDR2 SASEGT come from the germline V gene. V lost 7 bases to trimming and J lost 0 bases, with 10 bases between them. The CDR3 DNA sequence: TGTGCCAGCACCGTGAGTTACTCTGGGGCCAACGTCCTGACTTTC. Encoded protein: CASTVSYSGANVLTF.

The rearrangement links TRBV6-5 to TRBJ2-5; a weak D match, TRBD1 (6 bases). CDR3 length: 15 amino acids. V lost 4 bases and J lost 3, with 15 bases in between. The germline CDR1 and CDR2 sequences are MNHEY and SVGAGI. The CDR3 reads CASSSPGTLKETQYF. Written as DNA, the CDR3 is TGTGCCAGCAGTTCCCCCGGGACATTAAAAGAGACCCAGTACTTC.

This clonotype was detected a few times. V and J are TRBV7-2 and TRBJ2-5; 14 bases match TRBD2. The length of the CDR3 is 16 residues. The J segment lost 1 base and the V segment lost 6 bases, leaving 4 bases of the junction unmatched. The germline gives CDR1 SGHTA, CDR2 FQGNSA. The CDR3 reads CASRGTSGGFQETQYF. CDR3 DNA: TGTGCCAGCAGAGGGACTAGCGGGGGATTCCAAGAGACCCAGTACTTC. Complete variable domain (other parts from reference TRBV7-2 and TRBJ2-5): GAGVSQSPSNKVTEKGKDVELRCDPISGHTALYWYRQSLGQGLEFLIYFQGNSAPDKSGLPSDRFSAERTGGSVSTLTIQRTQQEDSAVYLCASRGTSGGFQETQYFGPGTRLLVL.

The chain links TRBV28 to TRBJ1-1, with 7 bases lining up with TRBD1. Germline CDR1 reads MDHEN; CDR2 reads SYDVKM. With V trimmed by 6 bases and J by 8 bases, 9 bases remained unmatched. This CDR3 region has 13 residues. The CDR3 sequence is CASRIGTAREAFF. The CDR3 DNA reads as TGTGCCAGCAGAATAGGGACAGCGAGAGAAGCTTTCTTT.

Only a few counts were recorded for this clonotype. This sequence joins TRBV7-3 and TRBJ2-1; D perhaps matches TRBD1 (6 bases). CDR1 is SGHTA and CDR2 is FQGTGA in the germline V gene. The CDR3 extends over 15 amino acids. V was shortened by 0 bases and J by 2 bases, with 8 bases between the two germline ends. CDR3 coding DNA: TGTGCCAGCAGCTTAACCCCAGGGGCCTACAATGAGCAGTTCTTC. Amino acid sequence: CASSLTPGAYNEQFF.

The chain employs TRBV6-2 or TRBV6-3 and TRBJ2-7; possibly TRBD1 for D (7 bases). Trimming pared 2 bases from V and 3 bases from J, leaving 11 bases between. The CDR3 extends over 14 amino acids. Germline lookup yields CDR1 MNHEY and CDR2 SVGEGT. The CDR3 DNA reads TGTGCCAGCAGTTACGCGGGACAGCTCTACGAGCAGTACTTC. As protein: CASSYAGQLYEQYF.

The rearrangement joins TRBV5-4 to TRBJ2-5, with TRBD2 matching over 11 bases. CDR1 SGHNT and CDR2 YYREEE come from the germline V gene (reference sequence). This CDR3 spans 16 amino acids. Losses at the gene ends were 4 bases for V and 7 bases for J; bases not matched to a gene: 12. CDR3 sequence (DNA): TGTGCCAGCAGCCCCCTAGCGGGGGGCCGGTATTTGACCCAGTACTTC. Encoded protein: CASSPLAGGRYLTQYF.

This clonotype was seen ten or more times. The CDR3 loop reads CASSLEEGAPHGYTF. The CDR3 region has the DNA TGTGCCAGCAGCTTGGAGGAGGGGGCCCCCCATGGCTACACCTTC. The chain recombines TRBV5-5 with TRBJ1-2, with TRBD1 identical over 7 bases. CDR3 size: 15 residues. The V gene's germline CDR1 is SGHKS and CDR2 YYEKEE (reference sequence). V dropped 0 bases and J dropped 6; count of bases not matched to a gene: 8.

The V and J genes are TRBV12-3 or TRBV12-4 and TRBJ1-5; 7 bases are shared with TRBD1. This CDR3 region has 14 residues. The trim removed 7 bases at V and 10 bases at J, leaving 13 bases unmatched. CDR3 in DNA: TGTGCCAGCAATGTTGGAGCACAGGGGAATCCCCAGCATTTT. This encodes CASNVGAQGNPQHF.

This clonotype was seen more than once but under ten times. This chain uses TRBV9 with TRBJ2-2, with D maybe TRBD1 (6 bases). Germline V CDR1 and CDR2: SGDLS, YYNGEE. The CDR3 spans 16 residues. V lost 5 bases and J lost 0, with 14 bases in between. The DNA for the CDR3 is TGTGCCAGCAGGGCTCCCGGGACAACGAACACCGGGGAGCTGTTTTTT. Translation: CASRAPGTTNTGELFF.

This rearrangement joins TRBV7-2 to TRBJ1-6; D gene ambiguous. CDR3 length equals 14 residues. Deletions cut 5 bases from V and 8 bases from J, with 13 bases between. The germline V gene has CDR1 SGHTA and CDR2 FQGNSA. The DNA for the CDR3 is TGTGCCAGCAGCCCCGCCGGAACTCATTCACCCCTCCACTTT. This encodes CASSPAGTHSPLHF. The full variable domain, in which reference TRBV7-2 and TRBJ1-6 provide the parts outside the CDR3, is GAGVSQSPSNKVTEKGKDVELRCDPISGHTALYWYRQSLGQGLEFLIYFQGNSAPDKSGLPSDRFSAERTGGSVSTLTIQRTQQEDSAVYLCASSPAGTHSPLHFGNGTRLTVT.

This sequence joins TRBV5-5 and TRBJ2-5; D perhaps matches TRBD2 (6 bases). Germline lookup yields CDR1 SGHKS and CDR2 YYEKEE (reference sequence). The CDR3 sequence is 15 residues long. V lost 0 bases and J lost 2, with 11 bases in between. The CDR3 region has the DNA TGTGCCAGCAGCTTGGTGGGAGGAAGGCAAGAGACCCAGTACTTC. Protein: CASSLVGGRQETQYF.

This clonotype was picked up a small number of times. The V gene is TRBV19, the J gene TRBJ1-2, with 10 nucleotides matching TRBD1. The CDR3 extends over 17 amino acids. Germline CDR1 LNHDA, CDR2 SQIVND (reference sequence). J gave up 2 bases and V 8 bases, and 14 bases lay outside the gene matches. CDR3 sequence reads: CASADDRGPIINYGYTF. In DNA, the CDR3 is TGTGCCAGTGCAGATGACAGGGGGCCGATTATAAACTATGGCTACACCTTC.

The table lists this clonotype with a few counts. J is TRBJ1-5 and V is TRBV29-1; no firm D call. This CDR3 is built from 17 residues. Germline assignment: CDR1 SQVTM and CDR2 ANQGSEA. Deletions cut 4 bases from V and 0 bases from J, with 19 bases between. The CDR3 DNA reads TGCAGCGTTGGGGTCCCCGTACGGTATTATAGCAATCAGCCCCAGCATTTT. This gives the protein CSVGVPVRYYSNQPQHF.

This clonotype has more than one count but fewer than ten. The V call is TRBV4-3, the J call TRBJ2-2; D may match TRBD1 or TRBD2 (7 bases each). Trimming removed 5 bases from V and 3 bases from J, with 16 bases in between. This CDR3 comprises 16 residues. In germline, CDR1 is LGHNA, CDR2 YSLEER. In DNA form, the CDR3 reads TGCGCCAGCAGCTCAGGGGGGGCAGTGCACACCGGGGAGCTGTTTTTT. It translates to CASSSGGAVHTGELFF.

This clonotype was observed a handful of times. The chain is built from TRBV30 and TRBJ1-1; a weak D match, TRBD1 (5 bases). V lost 4 bases to trimming and J lost 5 bases, with 14 bases between them. This CDR3 region has 13 residues. CDR1 GTSNPN and CDR2 SVGIG come from the germline V gene (reference sequence). The CDR3 DNA is TGTGCCTGGAAAATAATCGGGGGAACTGAAGCTTTCTTT. Encoded protein: CAWKIIGGTEAFF.

The chain employs TRBV7-8 and TRBJ1-4; 8 nucleotides align to TRBD1. Germline CDR1 is SGHVS and CDR2 is FQNEAQ. The CDR3 has 17 residues. V was pared by 1 base and J by 6 bases, with 10 bases of the junction left unmatched. The CDR3 DNA reads TGTGCCAGCAGCTTAGGACGCCAGGACAGGGTGTATGAAAAACTGTTTTTT. Translated, it gives CASSLGRQDRVYEKLFF.

The CDR3 nucleotides are TGCAGTGCTTCTAGTAGACAGGGGGCCTACGAGCAGTACGTC. Protein sequence: CSASSRQGAYEQYV. J is TRBJ2-7 and V is TRBV20-1, with 9 positions matching TRBD1. This CDR3 has 14 residues. Germline V gene sequence: CDR1 DFQATT, CDR2 SNEGSKA (reference sequence). J was trimmed by 2 bases and V by 5 bases; bases with no gene match: 7.

CDR3 coding DNA: TGTGCCAGCAGTTACTCGGACCGAGGCTCCTACAATGAGCAGTTCTTC. Residues: CASSYSDRGSYNEQFF. The V gene is TRBV6-2 or TRBV6-3, the J gene TRBJ2-1; no firm D call. The CDR3 spans 16 residues. V lost 0 bases to trimming and J lost 0 bases, with 9 bases between them. The V gene's germline CDR1 is MNHEY and CDR2 SVGEGT.

This clonotype has more than one count but fewer than ten. V and J are TRBV28 and TRBJ2-6, with unresolved D. The CDR3 contains 15 residues. V was shortened by 5 bases and J by 0 bases, with 8 bases between the two germline ends. Germline V CDR1 and CDR2: MDHEN, SYDVKM. CDR3 region: CASSPYNSGANVLTF. Here the CDR3 DNA reads TGTGCCAGCAGTCCATATAACTCTGGGGCCAACGTCCTGACTTTC.

The rearrangement links TRBV28 to TRBJ1-2; 8 bases are shared with TRBD1. This CDR3 has 16 residues. Losses at the gene ends were 5 bases for V and 7 bases for J; bases not matched to a gene: 15. CDR1 and CDR2 from the germline V gene are MDHEN and SYDVKM. In nucleotides, the CDR3 is TGTGCCAGCAGTGACTTAACAGGGGGAACCCCGTTTGGCTACACCTTC. Translation: CASSDLTGGTPFGYTF.

The rearrangement links TRBV29-1 to TRBJ2-3, with 10 bases aligning to TRBD1. The V gene's germline CDR1 is SQVTM and CDR2 ANQGSEA. V lost 6 bases and J lost 5; bases outside the gene matches: 5. This CDR3 has 13 amino acids. The CDR3 DNA is TGCAGCGTAGGACAGGGGGGGGGAGATACGCAGTATTTT. The encoded protein is CSVGQGGGDTQYF.